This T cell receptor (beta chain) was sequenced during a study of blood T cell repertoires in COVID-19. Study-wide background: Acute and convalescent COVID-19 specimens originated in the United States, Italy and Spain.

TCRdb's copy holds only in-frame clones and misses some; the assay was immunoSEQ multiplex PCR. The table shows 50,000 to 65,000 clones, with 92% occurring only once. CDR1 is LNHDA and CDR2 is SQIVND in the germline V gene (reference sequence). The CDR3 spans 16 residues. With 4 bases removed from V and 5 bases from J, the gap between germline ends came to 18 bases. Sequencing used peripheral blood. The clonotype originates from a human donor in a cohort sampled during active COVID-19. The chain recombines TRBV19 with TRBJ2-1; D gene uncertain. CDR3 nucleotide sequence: TGTGCCAGTAGTACTGGTGTCCAGAATTTAAACAATGAGCAGTTCTTC. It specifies CASSTGVQNLNNEQFF.